Below, 3 T cell receptor beta chains from the same sample are listed, as sequenced in a study of T cell changes during pregnancy in multiple sclerosis. Sequencing was performed with immunoSEQ multiplex PCR; in TCRdb, only in-frame clones are kept and a portion is missing. The sample includes about 110,000 clones, about 90% of them seen just once. Sequences were derived from peripheral blood, sampled in the third trimester of pregnancy. The receptors come from a female donor in good health, enrolled as a control in a pregnancy study.

The chain joins TRBV19 to TRBJ2-1; D is unresolved. V dropped 4 bases and J dropped 5 bases, with 9 bases sitting between them. The CDR3 is 13 amino acids. In germline, CDR1 is LNHDA, CDR2 SQIVND (reference sequence). This CDR3 reads CASSRDPDNEQFF. CDR3 nucleotides: TGTGCCAGTAGTAGAGACCCTGACAATGAGCAGTTCTTC.

The chain uses TRBV19 and TRBJ1-5, with 7 bases lining up with TRBD1. Germline V gene lookup returns CDR1 LNHDA and CDR2 SQIVND (reference sequence). The CDR3 runs 15 residues. Trimming took 7 bases from V and 2 from J; bases not matched to a gene: 8. The CDR3, as DNA: TGTGCCAGTACTATCCTCGGGACAGGCAATCAGCCCCAGCATTTT. It codes for CASTILGTGNQPQHF.

This chain links TRBV11-2 with TRBJ2-5; perhaps TRBD1 as D (5 bases). Germline-derived CDR1 and CDR2 are SGHAT and FQNNGV. V dropped 6 bases and J dropped 2 bases, with 19 bases sitting between them. There are 16 residues in the CDR3. This chain's CDR3 is CASRSLHQGSQETQYF. The CDR3 coding sequence is TGTGCCAGCAGAAGCTTGCACCAGGGTTCTCAAGAGACCCAGTACTTC.